This TCR beta chain comes out of a study of T-cell memory formation after mild COVID-19. Overall study findings and caveats: While clones contracting from day 15 to 85 were balanced between CD4 and CD8, later expanders leaned CD4+.

This clonotype was counted at least ten times. Its antigen is unidentified. TCRdb re-called the 5' RACE reads through MiXCR, storing one row per CDR3 protein. The repertoire includes 550,000 to 650,000 distinct CDR3 sequences, roughly a sixth of them detected once, and about 7.4% sits in the top ten. The sequencing input was PBMCs or a T cell subset sorted from them (not recorded which). This receptor was identified in an adult woman who had mild COVID-19 (a few samples of this study predate the infection). Cell type and time point are not known.

DNA for the CDR3: TGTGCCAGCAGTTGGGGGAACACTGAAGCTTTCTTT. Residues: CASSWGNTEAFF. V and J are TRBV12-3 or TRBV12-4 and TRBJ1-1; D unresolved. Trimming removed 4 bases from V and 1 base from J, with 4 bases in between. CDR3 length: 12 amino acids.